Here is one TCR beta chain with its context. Its target antigen remains unknown. No much larger clone exists at a distance of one base, and base qualities are not known. Library method: PCR. Sequencing used a NextSeq 500. Bulk TCR libraries were prepared as previously described, using TCR primers listed in Table S5. The Qiagen AllPrep DNA/RNA kit was used to purify total RNA. Before analysis, reads from multiple sequencing runs of one library were combined. In the original analysis: Only reads with exact TCR constant sequence were kept, trimmed to 150 nt, and grouped by their 12-nt molecular barcodes. Reads in each barcode group were sub-clustered using a 15% Levenshtein threshold, and a quality-weighted consensus sequence was built for each RNA molecule. Non-functional sequences were removed, as were lower-count sequences one edit away from another. Barcode sub-clusters with fewer than 20% of the maximum read count were removed, based on fitting two negative binomial distributions. TCRdb itself trimmed the public reads at Q25 with fastp, ran MiXCR and retained productive beta chains. Identical CDR3 protein sequences are pooled into one entry, listed with their most common genes and DNA. The V and J calls come from TCRdb's annotation, not from the publication. The table for this sample lists around 300,000 distinct CDR3 sequences; roughly 24% of them were counted only once. The leading ten clones occupy 0.74% of the sample.

This sample is drawn from a study of molecular identifiers for immune sequencing clone quantification (dated by TCRdb to the late 2010s). Context from the whole study: In a replicate experiment, RNA from about 19,000 or 110,000 naive CD8 T cells was split into five aliquots, four of which were sequenced. This methods study used CD8 T cells to benchmark TCR RNA copy counting and molecular-identifier clustering-based TCR repertoire sequencing (MIDCIRS). Summary of the overall study and its limitations: When barcode sub-clustering was not used, chimeric consensus sequences inflated TCR diversity, with chimeras reaching as high as 47%. In CMV-specific effector cells, clones with more than 20 RNA copies accounted for over 98% of molecules, whereas in naive cells such clones accounted for under 1%. The naive libraries included spiked-in Jurkat TCR RNA (about ten copies' worth), and this RNA is not part of the donor repertoire. Spiked-in Jurkat TCR RNA equivalent to a single cell was reported to be detectable even among approximately 1 million naive CD8 T cells. Modeling estimated about three recovered TCR RNA copies per cell, compared with around 9.7 by digital PCR, which implies roughly 27% capture efficiency. Identical TCR molecules sharing a barcode could cause highly expanded clone sizes to be underestimated.

Naive CD8 T cell libraries were made from roughly 21,000 to 960,000 sorted cells using 10%, 30% or 50% of purified RNA. Naive CD8 T cells were FACS-sorted as CD8+CD4-CCR7+CD45RA+ on a BD FACSAria II into RLT Plus buffer. Roughly 10 TCR copies' worth of Jurkat RNA were spiked into about 20,000-1,000,000 naive CD8 T cell samples to test detection sensitivity. Enrichment of CD8 T cells was performed with RosetteSep CD8+ T Cell Enrichment Cocktail and Ficoll-Paque, after which ACK red cell lysis was carried out. As encoded in the germline V gene (reference sequence), CDR1 is LGHDT while CDR2 is YNNKEL. V and J are trimmed by 3 bases and 4 bases, and the gene matches miss 3 bases of the junction. The CDR3 spans 15 residues, from the cysteine through the phenylalanine. The entry retains the CDR3 DNA only, 45 bases that are in frame from base 1.

The TCR comes from a human donor in good health. Some libraries in this study had Jurkat cell RNA spiked in. Sample: naive CD8+ T cells from blood, with Jurkat cell RNA spiked in. The sample's cell subset or site, from its label and the paper: FACS-sorted CD8+CD4-CCR7+CD45RA+ naive T cells. The sequence links TRBV3-1 to TRBJ2-3, with 11 junctional bases fitting TRBD2. For the CDR3, the sequence is CASSQTSGVADTQYF. The nucleotide sequence is TGTGCCAGCAGCCAGACTAGCGGGGTGGCAGATACGCAGTATTTT.